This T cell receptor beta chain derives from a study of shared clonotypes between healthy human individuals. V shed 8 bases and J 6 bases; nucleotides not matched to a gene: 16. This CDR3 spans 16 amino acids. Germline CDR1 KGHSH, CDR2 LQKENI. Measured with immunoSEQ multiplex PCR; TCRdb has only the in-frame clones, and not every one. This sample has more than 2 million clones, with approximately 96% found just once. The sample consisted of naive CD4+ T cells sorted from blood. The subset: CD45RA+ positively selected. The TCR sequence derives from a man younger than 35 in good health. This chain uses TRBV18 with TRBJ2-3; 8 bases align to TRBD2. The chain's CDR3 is CASRQVDGRAGDTQYF. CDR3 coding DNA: TGTGCCAGCCGACAGGTGGACGGGAGGGCCGGGGATACGCAGTATTTT.